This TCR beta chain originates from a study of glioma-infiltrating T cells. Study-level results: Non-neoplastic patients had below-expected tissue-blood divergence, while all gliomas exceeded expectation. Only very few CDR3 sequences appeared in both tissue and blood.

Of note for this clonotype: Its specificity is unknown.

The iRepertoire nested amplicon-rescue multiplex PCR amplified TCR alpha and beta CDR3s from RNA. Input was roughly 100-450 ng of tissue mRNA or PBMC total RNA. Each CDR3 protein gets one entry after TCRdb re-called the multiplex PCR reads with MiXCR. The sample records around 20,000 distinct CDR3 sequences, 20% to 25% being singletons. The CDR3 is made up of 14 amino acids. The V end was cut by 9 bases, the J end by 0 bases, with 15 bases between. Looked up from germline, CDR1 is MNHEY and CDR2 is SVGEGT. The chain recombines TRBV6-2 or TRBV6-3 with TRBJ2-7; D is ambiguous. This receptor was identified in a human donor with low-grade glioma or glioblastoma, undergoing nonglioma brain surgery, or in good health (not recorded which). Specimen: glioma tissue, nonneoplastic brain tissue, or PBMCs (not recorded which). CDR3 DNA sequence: TGTGCCAGTTACGATGGGTGGAGCTCCTACGAGCAGTACTTC. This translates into CASYDGWSSYEQYF.